Listed below are T cell receptor beta chains from one sample, sequenced in a study of T cell repertoires in cytomegalovirus infection. TCRdb fed the reads into MiXCR, producing one record per CDR3 protein. The sample has fewer than 200,000 distinct CDR3 sequences; around an eighth are singletons. The source material was PBMCs. Source of these receptors: a human donor in good health (CMV status not recorded). Some clones in this sample may be carry-over from other donors' samples. Both conserved end residues are part of each CDR3. A D gene is named only where the DNA matches it firmly. Size is omitted from some rows. Given values are once, few, many or a class for expanded clones.

TRBJ1-1 | TRBD1 | - | TRBV28 | CASGNTGVNTEAFF | TGTGCCAGCGGAAATACAGGGGTGAACACTGAAGCTTTCTTT
TRBJ2-7 | - | few | TRBV5-1 | CATQQLSSYEQYF | TGCGCTACCCAGCAGTTATCGTCTTACGAGCAGTACTTC
TRBJ2-7 | - | - | TRBV14 | CASSQDWRGPYEQYF | TGTGCCAGCAGCCAAGATTGGCGGGGACCCTACGAGCAGTACTTC
TRBJ1-2 | - | - | TRBV29-1 | CSVDWGQQGYTF | TGCAGCGTTGACTGGGGGCAGCAAGGCTACACCTTC
TRBJ2-3 | TRBD2 | - | TRBV7-9 | CASSLIRLAGTDTQYF | TGTGCCAGCAGCTTGATTCGACTAGCGGGGACAGATACGCAGTATTTT
TRBJ2-7 | TRBD2 | - | TRBV29-1 | CSVAVGLAGPSYEQYF | TGCAGCGTTGCGGTGGGATTAGCGGGGCCCTCCTACGAGCAGTACTTC
TRBJ2-1 | TRBD2 | few | TRBV6-2/TRBV6-3 | CASSDSGRLGEQFF | TGTGCCAGCAGCGATAGCGGGAGACTTGGTGAGCAGTTCTTC
TRBJ1-1 | TRBD1 | - | TRBV20-1 | CSASRDSGRNTEAFF | TGCAGTGCTAGCCGGGACAGCGGTCGGAACACTGAAGCTTTCTTT
TRBJ2-1 | TRBD1 | - | TRBV28 | CASSSPGQGDNEQFF | TGTGCCAGCAGTTCCCCGGGACAGGGGGACAATGAGCAGTTCTTC
TRBJ2-3 | - | few | TRBV7-9 | CASSLAQEGPDTQYF | TGTGCCAGCAGCTTAGCGCAGGAGGGGCCAGATACGCAGTATTTT
TRBJ1-2 | - | - | TRBV29-1 | CSVPDSYGYTF | TGCAGCGTCCCGGACAGTTATGGCTACACCTTC
TRBJ2-3 | - | few | TRBV28 | CASRSTLLSTDTQYF | TGTGCCAGCAGGTCGACTCTGCTTAGCACAGATACGCAGTATTTT
TRBJ2-7 | TRBD1 | many | TRBV6-8 | CASSYRDSTTYEQYF | TGTGCCAGCAGTTACCGGGACAGCACTACCTACGAGCAGTACTTC
TRBJ1-1 | - | many | TRBV7-9 | CASSLGTWMNTEAFF | TGTGCCAGCAGCCTGGGGACGTGGATGAACACTGAAGCTTTCTTT
TRBJ2-1 | - | - | TRBV6-1 | CASYPGGTLGRAFF | TGTGCCAGCTACCCTGGAGGCACCCTAGGAAGGGCGTTCTTC
TRBJ1-4 | - | few | TRBV15 | CATRGAQRTNEKLFF | TGTGCCACCAGAGGGGCACAGAGAACTAATGAAAAACTGTTTTTT
TRBJ1-1 | - | once | TRBV19 | CASSISARANTEAFF | TGTGCCAGTAGTATCTCGGCCAGGGCGAACACTGAAGCTTTCTTT
TRBJ2-7 | - | - | TRBV7-3 | CASSFRRGGEQYF | TGTGCCAGCAGCTTTAGAAGGGGCGGCGAGCAGTACTTC
TRBJ1-1 | TRBD1 | few | TRBV28 | CASSPFGTGLNTEAFF | TGTGCCAGCAGTCCCTTCGGGACAGGTTTGAACACTGAAGCTTTCTTT
TRBJ1-2 | - | few | TRBV7-2 | CASSFKNPDYGYTF | TGTGCCAGCAGCTTTAAGAATCCGGACTATGGCTACACCTTC
TRBJ2-3 | - | many | TRBV7-3 | CASSLGRGFDTQYF | TGTGCCAGCAGCTTAGGCAGGGGATTCGATACGCAGTATTTT
TRBJ2-7 | TRBD2 | - | TRBV29-1 | CSVQLAGGPYEQYF | TGCAGCGTTCAACTAGCGGGAGGACCCTACGAGCAGTACTTC
TRBJ1-1 | - | few | TRBV29-1 | CSVDRPGAPAEAFF | TGCAGCGTTGACCGGCCTGGGGCGCCGGCTGAAGCTTTCTTT
TRBJ2-1 | TRBD1 | many | TRBV6-1 | CASRKTQGGSYNEQFF | TGTGCCAGCAGAAAAACACAGGGGGGCTCCTACAATGAGCAGTTCTTC
TRBJ1-4 | TRBD1 | - | TRBV11-2 | CASSGDRINEKLFF | TGTGCCAGCAGCGGGGACAGGATTAATGAAAAACTGTTTTTT
TRBJ2-3 | - | many | TRBV18 | CASSPRRGGTDTQYF | TGTGCCAGCTCACCACGGCGGGGTGGCACAGATACGCAGTATTTT
TRBJ1-2 | - | many | TRBV7-2 | CASSVTNYGYTF | TGTGCCAGCAGCGTTACTAACTATGGCTACACCTTC
TRBJ1-1 | - | - | TRBV7-9 | CASSLGGRGYGTEAFF | TGTGCCAGCAGCTTAGGGGGGCGAGGATATGGCACTGAAGCTTTCTTT
TRBJ1-1 | - | many | TRBV7-2 | CASSLGRLMNTEAFF | TGTGCCAGCAGCTTAGGGAGGTTAATGAACACTGAAGCTTTCTTT
TRBJ2-1 | - | many | TRBV29-1 | CSAPNREDKSYNEQFF | TGCAGCGCCCCTAACAGGGAAGACAAATCCTACAATGAGCAGTTCTTC
TRBJ2-2 | - | - | TRBV29-1 | CSVSRGRAGELFF | TGCAGCGTTTCGCGGGGTCGGGCCGGGGAGCTGTTTTTT
TRBJ2-7 | - | many | TRBV10-3 | CAIRDGAYEQYF | TGTGCCATCCGGGACGGAGCCTACGAGCAGTACTTC
TRBJ2-1 | TRBD2 | many | TRBV20-1 | CSARKEVTSGYNEQFF | TGCAGTGCTAGAAAAGAAGTGACTAGCGGCTACAATGAGCAGTTCTTC
TRBJ1-1 | - | few | TRBV25-1 | CASSEFGSGDTEAFF | TGTGCCAGCAGTGAATTCGGTTCAGGGGACACTGAAGCTTTCTTT